A selection of T cell receptor beta chains follows, all from one sample in a study of post-analysis software for immune sequencing data. TCRdb itself ran the PCR reads through MiXCR, one entry per CDR3 protein. This sample has 500,000 to 600,000 distinct CDR3 sequences, with roughly two fifths found just once. Sequencing was carried out using blood. Receptors originate from a girl aged 5-17 years with multiple sclerosis. Each CDR3 is given with its conserved first and last residue. The order of the fields is clone size, D gene, J gene, V gene, CDR3 protein, CDR3 DNA. D genes are given only for firm matches. Some rows have no size entry. The others give once, few or many, or a class for an expanded clone.

>.|.|TRBJ2-7|TRBV11-2
CASSFSQTFYEQYF
TGTGCCAGCAGCTTCTCCCAGACTTTCTACGAGCAGTACTTC
>.|.|TRBJ2-1|TRBV20-1
CSAKPLGSEQFF
TGCAGTGCTAAACCGCTCGGTAGTGAGCAGTTCTTC
>.|.|TRBJ1-2|TRBV6-1
CASSGTETGGYGYTF
TGTGCCAGCAGTGGCACGGAGACGGGGGGCTATGGCTACACCTTC
>.|.|TRBJ2-7|TRBV7-9
CASSLFTDEQYF
TGTGCCAGCAGCTTATTTACAGATGAGCAGTACTTC
>few|.|TRBJ1-2|TRBV12-3/TRBV12-4
CASSLIAQHSNYGYTF
TGTGCCAGCAGTTTAATAGCACAGCACAGTAACTATGGCTACACCTTC
>few|.|TRBJ1-2|TRBV27
CASSLFGDNGYTF
TGTGCCAGCAGTTTATTCGGGGATAATGGCTACACCTTC
>.|TRBD1|TRBJ2-7|TRBV5-1
CASSPQGVSPYEQYF
TGCGCCAGCAGCCCCCAGGGGGTTTCCCCCTACGAGCAGTACTTC
>.|TRBD1|TRBJ1-1|TRBV7-9
CASSRGQGNTEAFF
TGTGCCAGCAGCCGTGGACAGGGGAACACTGAAGCTTTCTTT
>.|.|TRBJ1-2|TRBV11-2
CASSFRSNNYGYTF
TGTGCCAGCAGCTTCCGTAGCAATAACTATGGCTACACCTTC
>few|.|TRBJ2-3|TRBV7-3
CASSLSAGRDTQYF
TGTGCCAGCAGCTTATCCGCAGGAAGAGATACGCAGTATTTT
>.|.|TRBJ1-1|TRBV7-9
CASSRIRVRSHTEAFF
TGTGCCAGCAGCCGCATTAGGGTTCGGTCCCACACTGAAGCTTTCTTT
>many|.|TRBJ1-1|TRBV5-1
CASSSRVLNTEAFF
TGCGCCAGCAGCTCCCGGGTCCTGAACACTGAAGCTTTCTTT
>.|.|TRBJ1-6|TRBV20-1
CSASRTNYNSPLHF
TGCAGTGCTAGCCGGACCAACTATAATTCACCCCTCCACTTT
>few|.|TRBJ1-2|TRBV18
CASSPTAQLTARYGYTF
TGTGCCAGCTCACCTACGGCCCAACTCACAGCTCGTTATGGCTACACCTTC
>few|.|TRBJ1-1|TRBV6-4
CASSLWENTEAFF
TGTGCCAGCAGCTTGTGGGAGAACACTGAAGCTTTCTTT
>few|.|TRBJ1-6|TRBV11-2
CASSPSGDNSPLHF
TGTGCCAGCAGCCCCTCGGGGGATAATTCACCCCTCCACTTT
>.|TRBD2|TRBJ2-7|TRBV11-2
CASSRLAGGPHPTYEQYF
TGTGCCAGCAGCCGACTAGCGGGGGGGCCCCATCCCACCTACGAGCAGTACTTC
>.|TRBD2|TRBJ2-7|TRBV6-1
CASSETPGLANEQYF
TGTGCCAGCAGTGAAACCCCGGGACTAGCGAACGAGCAGTACTTC
>few|.|TRBJ1-2|TRBV12-3/TRBV12-4
CASSATANYGYTF
TGTGCCAGCAGTGCGACAGCAAACTATGGCTACACCTTC
>.|.|TRBJ2-7|TRBV4-1
CASRKARETYNEQYF
TGCGCCAGCAGGAAAGCGCGCGAGACCTACAATGAGCAGTACTTC
>once|TRBD2|TRBJ2-1|TRBV7-3
CASSLTTGGTGEQFF
TGTGCCAGCAGCTTAACCACCGGGGGGACGGGTGAGCAGTTCTTC
>few|.|TRBJ2-5|TRBV29-1
CSAKGGGSETQYF
TGCAGCGCCAAGGGGGGGGGCTCGGAGACCCAGTACTTT
>.|TRBD2|TRBJ2-5|TRBV7-8
CASSFLAGGPETQYF
TGTGCCAGCAGCTTTCTAGCGGGAGGGCCAGAGACCCAGTACTTC
>.|TRBD2|TRBJ2-7|TRBV5-1
CASSLSMGGSHVNEQYF
TGCGCCAGCAGCTTGAGTATGGGCGGGAGCCACGTAAACGAGCAGTACTTC
>few|.|TRBJ2-7|TRBV9
CASSVAPLRDEQYF
TGTGCCAGCAGCGTAGCCCCCTTGCGCGACGAGCAGTACTTC